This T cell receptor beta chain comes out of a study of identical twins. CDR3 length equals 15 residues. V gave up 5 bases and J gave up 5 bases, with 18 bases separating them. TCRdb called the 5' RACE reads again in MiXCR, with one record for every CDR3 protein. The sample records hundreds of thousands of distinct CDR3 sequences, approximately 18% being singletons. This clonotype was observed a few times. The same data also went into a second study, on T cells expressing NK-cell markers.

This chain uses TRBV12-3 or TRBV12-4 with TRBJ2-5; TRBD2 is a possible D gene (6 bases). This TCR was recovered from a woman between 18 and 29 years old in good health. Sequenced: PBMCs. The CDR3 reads CASSPDYSAAETQYF. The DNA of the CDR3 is TGTGCCAGCAGTCCGGACTATTCGGCGGCGGAGACCCAGTACTTC.